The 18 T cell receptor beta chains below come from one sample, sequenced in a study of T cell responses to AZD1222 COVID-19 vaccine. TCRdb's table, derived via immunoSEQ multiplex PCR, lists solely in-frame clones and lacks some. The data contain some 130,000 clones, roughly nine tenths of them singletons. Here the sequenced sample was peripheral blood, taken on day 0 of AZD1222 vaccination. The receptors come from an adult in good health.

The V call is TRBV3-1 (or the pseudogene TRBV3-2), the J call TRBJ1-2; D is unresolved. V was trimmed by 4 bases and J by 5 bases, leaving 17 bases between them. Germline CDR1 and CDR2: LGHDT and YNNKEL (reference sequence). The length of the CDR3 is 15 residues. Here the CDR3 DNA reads TGTGCCAGCAGCCGAGCAGACCTCGGTCAATATGGCTACACCTTC. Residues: CASSRADLGQYGYTF.

CDR3 sequence (DNA): TGTGCCAGCAGCTTACTCGGCCTTAATAATTCACCCCTCCACTTT. Translated, it gives CASSLLGLNNSPLHF. The genes are TRBV7-2 and TRBJ1-6; D not resolved. Between the trimmed V and J ends, which lost 2 bases and 5 bases, there was a span of 10 bases. Germline V gene sequence: CDR1 SGHTA, CDR2 FQGNSA. The CDR3 runs 15 residues.

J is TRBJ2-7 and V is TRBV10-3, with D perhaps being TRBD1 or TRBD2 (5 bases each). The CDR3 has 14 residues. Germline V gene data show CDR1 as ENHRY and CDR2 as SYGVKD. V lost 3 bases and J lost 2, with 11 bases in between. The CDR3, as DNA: TGTGCCATCAGTGAATGGGACCAGACCTACGAGCAGTACTTC. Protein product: CAISEWDQTYEQYF.

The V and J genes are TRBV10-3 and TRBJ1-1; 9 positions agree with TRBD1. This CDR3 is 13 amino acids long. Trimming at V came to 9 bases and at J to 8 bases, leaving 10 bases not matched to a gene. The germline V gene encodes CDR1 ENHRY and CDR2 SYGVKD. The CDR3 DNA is TGTGCCATTACAGGGGGCACTAGTTTGGAAGCTTTCTTT. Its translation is CAITGGTSLEAFF.

In DNA form, the CDR3 reads TGTGCCAGCAGCCAAGTTTCAGCGGGAGGGCCTCTCGGGGAGCTGTTTTTT. Amino acid sequence: CASSQVSAGGPLGELFF. The V call is TRBV4-2, the J call TRBJ2-2; TRBD2 agrees at 10 bases. Germline loops: CDR1 LGHNA, CDR2 YNFKEQ. This CDR3 comprises 17 residues. With 1 base clipped from V and 7 bases from J, the junction kept 9 bases outside the gene matches.

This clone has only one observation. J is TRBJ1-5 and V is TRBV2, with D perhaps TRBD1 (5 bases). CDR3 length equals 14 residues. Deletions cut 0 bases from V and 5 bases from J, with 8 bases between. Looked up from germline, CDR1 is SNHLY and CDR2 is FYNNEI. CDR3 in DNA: TGTGCCAGCAGTGAAGCCCGCAGGGATCAGCCCCAGCATTTT. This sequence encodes CASSEARRDQPQHF.

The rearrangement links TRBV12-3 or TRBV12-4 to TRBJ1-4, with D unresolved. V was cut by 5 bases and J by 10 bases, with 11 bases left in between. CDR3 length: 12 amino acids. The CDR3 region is CASSPLRGKLFF. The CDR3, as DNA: TGTGCCAGCAGTCCCCTACGGGGAAAACTGTTTTTT.

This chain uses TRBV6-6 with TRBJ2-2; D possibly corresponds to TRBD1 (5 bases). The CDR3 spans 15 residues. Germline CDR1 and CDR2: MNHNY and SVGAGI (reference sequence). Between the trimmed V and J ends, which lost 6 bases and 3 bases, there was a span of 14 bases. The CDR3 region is CASRGEHGYTGELFF. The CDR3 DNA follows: TGTGCCAGCAGAGGGGAACATGGATACACCGGGGAGCTGTTTTTT.

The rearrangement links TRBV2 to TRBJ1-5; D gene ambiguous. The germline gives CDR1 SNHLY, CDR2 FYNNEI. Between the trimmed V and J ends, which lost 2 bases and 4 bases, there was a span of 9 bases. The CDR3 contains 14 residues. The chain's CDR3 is CASSELTQNQPQHF. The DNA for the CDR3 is TGTGCCAGCAGTGAATTGACCCAAAATCAGCCCCAGCATTTT.

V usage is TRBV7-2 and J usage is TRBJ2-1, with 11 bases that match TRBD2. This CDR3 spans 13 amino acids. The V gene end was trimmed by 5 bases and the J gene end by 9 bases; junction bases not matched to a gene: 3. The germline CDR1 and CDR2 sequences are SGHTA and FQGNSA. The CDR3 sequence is CASSKGLAAEQFF. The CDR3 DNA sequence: TGTGCCAGCAGCAAGGGACTAGCGGCTGAGCAGTTCTTC.

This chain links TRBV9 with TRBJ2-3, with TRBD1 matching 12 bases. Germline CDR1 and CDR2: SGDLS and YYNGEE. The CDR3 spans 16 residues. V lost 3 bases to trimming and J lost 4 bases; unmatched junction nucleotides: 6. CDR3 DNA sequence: TGTGCCAGCAGCGCGCCGGGACAGGGGGCCCCAGATACGCAGTATTTT. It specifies CASSAPGQGAPDTQYF.

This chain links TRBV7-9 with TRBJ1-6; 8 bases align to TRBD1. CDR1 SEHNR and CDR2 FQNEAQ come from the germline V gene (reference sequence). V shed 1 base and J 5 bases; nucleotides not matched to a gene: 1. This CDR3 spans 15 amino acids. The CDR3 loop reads CASSLGTGNNSPLHF. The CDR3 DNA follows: TGTGCCAGCAGCTTAGGGACAGGGAATAATTCACCCCTCCACTTT.

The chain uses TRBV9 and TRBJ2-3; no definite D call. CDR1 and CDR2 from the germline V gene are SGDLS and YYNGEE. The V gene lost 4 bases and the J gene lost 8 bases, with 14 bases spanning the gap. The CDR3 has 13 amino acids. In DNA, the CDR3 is TGTGCCAGCAGCCTCTTGACTGAATCTACGCAGTATTTT. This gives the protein CASSLLTESTQYF.

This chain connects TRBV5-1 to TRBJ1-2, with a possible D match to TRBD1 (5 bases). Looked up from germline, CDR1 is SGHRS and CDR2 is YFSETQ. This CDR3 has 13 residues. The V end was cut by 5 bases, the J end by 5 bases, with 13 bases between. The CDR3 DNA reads TGCGCCAGCAGAGGGATGGAGGGGTATGGCTACACCTTC. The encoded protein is CASRGMEGYGYTF.

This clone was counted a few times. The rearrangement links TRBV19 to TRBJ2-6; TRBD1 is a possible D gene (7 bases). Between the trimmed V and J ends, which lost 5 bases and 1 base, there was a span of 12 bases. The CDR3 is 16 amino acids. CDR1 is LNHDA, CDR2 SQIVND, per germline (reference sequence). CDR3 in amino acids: CASSFAGGSGANVLTF. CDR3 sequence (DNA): TGTGCCAGTAGTTTCGCAGGGGGGTCTGGGGCCAACGTCCTGACTTTC.

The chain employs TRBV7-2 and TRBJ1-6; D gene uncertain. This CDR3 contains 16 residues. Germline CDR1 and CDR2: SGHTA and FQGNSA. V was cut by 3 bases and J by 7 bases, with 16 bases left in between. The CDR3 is CASSFAESPSNSPLHF. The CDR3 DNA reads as TGTGCCAGCAGCTTTGCGGAGTCCCCCTCAAATTCACCCCTCCACTTT.

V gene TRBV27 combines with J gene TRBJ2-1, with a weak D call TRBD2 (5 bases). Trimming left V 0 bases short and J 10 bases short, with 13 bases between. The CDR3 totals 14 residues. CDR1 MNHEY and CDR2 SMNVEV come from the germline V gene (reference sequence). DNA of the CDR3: TGTGCCAGCAGTTTATCCCCCCAGTCGGGGGAGCAGTTCTTC. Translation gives CASSLSPQSGEQFF.

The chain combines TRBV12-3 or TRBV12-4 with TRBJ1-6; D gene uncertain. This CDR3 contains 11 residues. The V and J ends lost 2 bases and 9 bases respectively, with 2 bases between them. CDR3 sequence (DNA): TGTGCCAGCAGTTTATTTTCACCCCTCCACTTT. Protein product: CASSLFSPLHF.